This TCR beta chain derives from a study of blood T cells in healthy people across ages (dated by TCRdb to about 2015). Looking at the study overall: In model experiments, template switching captured roughly one uniquely barcoded TCR beta cDNA molecule for every two T cells. Four age groups were formed from the donors: young (average approximately 17 years), middle-aged (approximately 42), aged (about 68) and long-lived (approximately 78). The study measured age-related changes in TCR beta repertoire diversity using deep sequencing normalized with unique cDNA molecular identifiers. The study analyzed two additional independent replicas of 1 million unique cDNA reads from the same blood draw for two donors, one aged 18 to 30 and one aged 80 or older.

What the research found in general, with its limitations: Because profiling used bulk unsorted PBMCs, naive and antigen-experienced compartments could not be compared conclusively. Compared with the aged group, more naive CD4+ T cells, fewer expanded clones and increased TCR diversity were shown by the long-lived group, suggesting age selection. A strong correlation was found between observed TCR beta diversity and the percentage of naive T cells measured by flow cytometry. As age increased, observed TCR beta diversity per million T cells dropped in a roughly linear way, and a significant reduction was already evident by age around 41. The CMV infection status of donors was not known, potentially confounding age-related changes in expanded clonotypes. Estimates of total diversity based on one million sequenced T cells were considered lower bounds and underestimates.

This clonotype has more than one count but fewer than ten. It has no known antigen specificity. Qualities for individual bases were not recorded, and no much larger clone is one base off. Systemically healthy Caucasian individuals from Russia, around 38 in total and aged roughly 6 to 95 years, were included as donors. Each donor gave ten milliliters of peripheral blood, collected into EDTA-treated Vacutainer tubes. Ficoll-Paque density-gradient centrifugation was used to isolate PBMCs, with at least 7 million obtained per sample. Total RNA, at least 5 micrograms per sample, was extracted from PBMCs with Trizol reagent. For every donor, flow cytometry on a PBMC aliquot measured the percentage of naive CD45RAhigh/CD27high T cells. Trimming takes 2 bases from V and 2 bases from J, and the germline ends sit 12 bases apart. For CDR1 and CDR2, the germline V gene (reference sequence) lists DFQATT and SNEGSKA. Including the terminal cysteine and phenylalanine, the CDR3 comprises 14 residues. CDR3 DNA only is kept here, 42 bases in frame from base 1.

Receptor libraries were prepared by 5' RACE. Instrument on record: Illumina HiSeq 2500. A second PCR of roughly 7 to 12 cycles was run with a J-beta primer mix and a sample-barcoded 5' primer. A unique molecular identifier was introduced onto each TCR beta cDNA molecule by a template-switch 5' adaptor carrying 12 random nucleotides. Each sample yielded at least 3 million CDR3-containing paired-end reads. First-strand cDNA synthesis was performed from all RNA using the Mint cDNA synthesis kit, with priming by a TRBC-specific oligonucleotide. All cDNA was treated with uracil-DNA glycosylase and then went through a first 18-cycle PCR with the universal primers M1SS and BC2_uni_R. Under the source paper's analysis protocol: Normalization of each sample was performed by random selection of 1 million high-quality reads, each carrying a distinct molecular identifier. Instead of being binned into consensus sequences, reads with shared molecular identifiers were discarded. MiTCR, with a Q25 quality threshold and the strictest error-elimination algorithm, was used for CDR3 identification, clonotype clustering and error correction. Lower-bound total TCR beta diversity was estimated with a nonparametric unseen species model using Euler transformation. The public reads were run again by TCRdb, first through fastp at Q25 and then through MiXCR, and only productive beta chains were kept. Rows merge per CDR3 protein into single entries with the most common DNA and genes. The authors' filters were not applied to this entry. The sample has 900,000 to 950,000 distinct CDR3 sequences on record, around 29% of them singletons. The ten largest clones take up roughly 10% of the sample.

The data were also submitted as part of a second study, on T cells of mothers and their children. From that second study: The donors were nine systemically healthy Caucasian individuals, made up of three mothers and their six children. cDNA synthesis consumed the entire amount of extracted RNA, loaded at 1.5 ug RNA in each 15 ul reaction. In the second PCR, the M1S primer introduced both the sample barcodes and 2-4 random nucleotides. Over 8 million TCR beta CDR3 reads came from each mother, compared with 3.3 million or so reads from each child. In both related and unrelated pairs, thymic selection shapes the output of TCR recombination in a similar way, with inherited differences having only a minor effect. Normalized repertoire overlap was always slightly but never significantly higher in related than unrelated mother-child pairs. Persistent microchimeric T cell clones were not detected, at a sensitivity of 95 to 100 clones per million clonotypes. The study used deep NGS to compare TCR beta repertoires of mothers and children, seeking features distinguishing related mother-child pairs from unrelated individuals. The mean age was roughly 40 +/- 4 years for the mothers and approximately 11 +/- 4 years for the children. After adapters were ligated using NEBNext reagents, the libraries underwent 100+100 nt paired-end sequencing on an Illumina HiSeq 2000. To avoid cross-contamination, the mother libraries and the child libraries were prepared a month apart and sequenced in separate runs. For each donor, between roughly 500,000 and 2,100,000 distinct TCR beta clonotypes were identified. Naive TCR beta clonotypes were estimated from low-frequency clonotypes matched to each donor's FACS-determined naive share, without sorting.

The rearrangement combines TRBV20-1 with TRBJ1-1; a tentative D match to TRBD1 spans 5 bases. What was sequenced was blood. The receptor comes from a woman between 40 and 50 years old in good health. The CDR3 here reads CSARLGGENTEAFF. Read as DNA, the sequence is TGCAGTGCTAGACTTGGGGGGGAAAACACTGAAGCTTTCTTT.